The rows below give T cell receptor beta chains drawn from one sample of a study of blood T cell repertoires in COVID-19. Generated by immunoSEQ multiplex PCR, the TCRdb table keeps only in-frame clones and is missing some. The sample holds fewer than 300,000 clones; more than 70% are singletons and the top ten take roughly 5.7%. Input material: peripheral blood. These receptors were collected from a man older than 75 with acute or convalescent COVID-19. Both conserved end residues are part of each CDR3. The D gene is left open where the match is weak. Size is omitted from some rows. Given values are once, few, many or a class for expanded clones.

>TRBJ2-7|TRBV18|NA|NA
TGTGCCAGCTCACTAGCGCTCGAGGACGAGCAGTACTTC
CASSLALEDEQYF
>TRBJ2-7|TRBV7-2|NA|NA
TGTGCCAGCAGCTGGCCCGGAAGCGGTCCCTACGAGCAGTACTTC
CASSWPGSGPYEQYF
>TRBJ1-4|TRBV9|TRBD1|NA
TGTGCCAGCAGCGTATCCCCGGGCCAGGGGGATGAAAAACTGTTTTTT
CASSVSPGQGDEKLFF
>TRBJ2-1|TRBV5-1|TRBD2|NA
TGCGCCAGCAGCTTGAGGACTAGCGGGGGGAGAAATGAGCAGTTCTTC
CASSLRTSGGRNEQFF
>TRBJ2-3|TRBV19|TRBD2|NA
TGTGCCAGTAGGCCGGGACTAGCGGGAGTAACCCCAGATACGCAGTATTTT
CASRPGLAGVTPDTQYF
>TRBJ2-5|TRBV29-1|TRBD1|NA
TGCAGCGTTGGAGGGCCAGGGGGCCAAGAGACCCAGTACTTC
CSVGGPGGQETQYF
>TRBJ2-7|TRBV6-5|NA|few
TGTGCCAGCAGTTACTCTCAGGGCTCCTACGAGCAGTACTTC
CASSYSQGSYEQYF
>TRBJ1-3|TRBV28|NA|few
TGTGCCAGCAGTACACCGGCGGGGTCACAGAGCTCTGGAAACACCATATATTTT
CASSTPAGSQSSGNTIYF
>TRBJ2-1|TRBV7-6|NA|NA
TGTGCCAGCAGCCCGACGGGGAGCAATGAGCAGTTCTTC
CASSPTGSNEQFF
>TRBJ2-3|TRBV27|TRBD2|NA
TGTGCCAGCAGTTCCGGACTAGCGGGGCTATCCACAGATACGCAGTATTTT
CASSSGLAGLSTDTQYF
>TRBJ2-2|TRBV19|NA|NA
TGTGCCAGTAGTATCGAAGGGGCTACCGGGGAGCTGTTTTTT
CASSIEGATGELFF
>TRBJ2-1|TRBV11-3|TRBD2|once
TGTGCCAGCAGCTTAAGCGGGAGATTAGACAATGAGCAGTTCTTC
CASSLSGRLDNEQFF
>TRBJ2-7|TRBV27|TRBD2|NA
TGTGCCAGCAAGACCGGGACTACGGGAGAGCAGTACTTC
CASKTGTTGEQYF